A single sample gave rise to the 25 T cell receptor beta chains below, sequenced in a study of T-cell memory formation after mild COVID-19. From the 5' RACE reads, TCRdb called clonotypes with MiXCR, one entry per CDR3 protein. The sample has about 340,000 distinct CDR3 sequences; roughly 19% are singletons. Sequences were obtained from PBMCs or a T cell subset sorted from them (not recorded which). These receptors all come from a man between 18 and 29 years old who had mild COVID-19 (a few samples of this study predate the infection). Cell type and time point are not known.

The chain has TRBV7-3 and TRBJ2-1, with TRBD1 as a possible D gene (6 bases). CDR3 length equals 15 residues. Trimming removed 3 bases from V and 6 bases from J, with 15 bases in between. Germline V gives CDR1 SGHTA, CDR2 FQGTGA. The CDR3 sequence is CASSFDRWSGNEQFF. The CDR3 nucleotides are TGTGCCAGCAGCTTCGACAGGTGGAGTGGCAATGAGCAGTTCTTC.

This clonotype appeared a few times. The CDR3: CASSNSRDTYSYNEQFF. The CDR3 DNA sequence: TGTGCCAGCAGCAACAGCCGGGACACGTACTCTTACAATGAGCAGTTCTTC. This chain uses TRBV7-2 with TRBJ2-1; D perhaps matches TRBD1 (6 bases). The CDR3 consists of 17 residues. Trimming cost V 5 bases and J 4 bases, with 21 bases left between them. Germline CDR1 SGHTA, CDR2 FQGNSA.

In its sample, this clonotype is medium-sized. The chain uses TRBV6-2 or TRBV6-3 and TRBJ2-1; 9 nucleotides agree with TRBD1. The trim removed 0 bases at V and 6 bases at J, leaving 0 bases unmatched. The CDR3 sequence is 14 residues long. Germline-derived CDR1 and CDR2 are MNHEY and SVGEGT. CDR3 residues: CASSYSTGGNEQFF. DNA of the CDR3: TGTGCCAGCAGTTACTCGACAGGGGGCAATGAGCAGTTCTTC.

This clonotype was observed a handful of times. J is TRBJ2-2 and V is TRBV4-2; D possibly corresponds to TRBD2 (6 bases). Between the trimmed V and J ends, which lost 4 bases and 6 bases, there was a span of 15 bases. There are 15 residues in the CDR3. CDR1 LGHNA and CDR2 YNFKEQ come from the germline V gene. CDR3 bases: TGTGCCAGCAGCCCAAACTTGGGGGGTCCCGGGGAGCTGTTTTTT. Protein product: CASSPNLGGPGELFF.

This clonotype was seen a few times. The chain recombines TRBV11-2 with TRBJ1-6; D remains ambiguous. V shed 0 bases and J shed 7 bases, with 10 bases lying between them. The CDR3 has 15 amino acids. The germline V gene has CDR1 SGHAT and CDR2 FQNNGV. The CDR3 sequence is CASSLEWESNSPLHF. The DNA for the CDR3 is TGTGCCAGCAGCTTAGAGTGGGAGTCCAATTCACCCCTCCACTTT.

The chain couples TRBV29-1 to TRBJ1-4, with TRBD1 matching 7 bases. The CDR3 totals 14 residues. V shed 6 bases and J 0 bases; nucleotides not matched to a gene: 4. Looked up from germline, CDR1 is SQVTM and CDR2 is ANQGSEA. The CDR3 is CSVVGTATNEKLFF. CDR3 nucleotide sequence: TGCAGCGTCGTAGGGACAGCAACTAATGAAAAACTGTTTTTT.

V is TRBV7-9 and J is TRBJ1-1; 11 bases align to TRBD1. CDR3 length: 20 amino acids. Germline V gene data show CDR1 as SEHNR and CDR2 as FQNEAQ (reference sequence). The trim removed 2 bases at V and 0 bases at J, leaving 14 bases unmatched. CDR3 protein: CASSLLSRDRGMKVNTEAFF. DNA for the CDR3: TGTGCCAGCAGCTTACTCAGTAGGGACAGGGGGATGAAAGTGAACACTGAAGCTTTCTTT. The full variable domain, its missing parts supplied by reference TRBV7-9 and TRBJ1-1, is DTGVSQNPRHKITKRGQNVTFRCDPISEHNRLYWYRQTLGQGPEFLTYFQNEAQLEKSRLLSDRFSAERPKGSFSTLEIQRTEQGDSAMYLCASSLLSRDRGMKVNTEAFFGQGTRLTVV.

This chain connects TRBV7-2 to TRBJ1-1, with TRBD1 matching 8 bases. Germline V gene lookup returns CDR1 SGHTA and CDR2 FQGNSA. V was pared by 4 bases and J by 0 bases, with 4 bases of the junction left unmatched. This CDR3 is built from 15 residues. CDR3: CASSYQGAMNTEAFF. The CDR3 DNA follows: TGTGCCAGCAGCTATCAGGGGGCAATGAACACTGAAGCTTTCTTT. The full variable domain, rest sourced from reference TRBV7-2 and TRBJ1-1, is GAGVSQSPSNKVTEKGKDVELRCDPISGHTALYWYRQSLGQGLEFLIYFQGNSAPDKSGLPSDRFSAERTGGSVSTLTIQRTQQEDSAVYLCASSYQGAMNTEAFFGQGTRLTVV.

The chain employs TRBV6-2 or TRBV6-3 and TRBJ2-1; 15 bases are a match to TRBD2. The CDR3 has 14 amino acids. J was trimmed by 10 bases and V by 6 bases; bases with no gene match: 4. Germline CDR1 is MNHEY and CDR2 is SVGEGT. CDR3: CASSGLAGGLEQFF. CDR3 sequence (DNA): TGTGCCAGCAGCGGACTAGCGGGGGGGCTGGAGCAGTTCTTC.

This clonotype was counted a few times. This rearrangement joins TRBV6-5 to TRBJ2-2; perhaps TRBD2 as D (7 bases). V was shortened by 5 bases and J by 1 base, with 14 bases between the two germline ends. CDR3 length: 16 amino acids. Germline values: CDR1 MNHEY, CDR2 SVGAGI. This CDR3 reads CASSPTGGRNTGELFF. The CDR3 DNA reads TGTGCCAGCAGTCCGACGGGGGGCAGGAACACCGGGGAGCTGTTTTTT.

There are many counts of this clonotype. V and J are TRBV7-6 and TRBJ2-7, with D unclear. The CDR3 is made up of 12 amino acids. Trimming cost V 3 bases and J 6 bases, with 9 bases left between them. The germline gives CDR1 SGHVS, CDR2 FNYEAQ. The CDR3: CASSFGVGEQYF. The DNA for the CDR3 is TGTGCCAGCAGCTTCGGAGTTGGCGAGCAGTACTTC. The whole variable domain, filled in from reference TRBV7-6 and TRBJ2-7, reads GAGVSQSPRYKVTKRGQDVALRCDPISGHVSLYWYRQALGQGPEFLTYFNYEAQQDKSGLPNDRFSAERPEGSISTLTIQRTEQRDSAMYRCASSFGVGEQYFGPGTRLTVT.

The V gene is TRBV6-1, the J gene TRBJ2-3; D gene ambiguous. The V and J ends lost 7 bases and 3 bases respectively, with 11 bases between them. The CDR3 contains 13 residues. From germline, CDR1 is MNHNS and CDR2 SASEGT. CDR3 in amino acids: CASTYIGTDTQYF. CDR3 nucleotide sequence: TGTGCCAGCACTTATATTGGGACAGATACGCAGTATTTT.

This chain joins TRBV28 and TRBJ1-3; 10 nucleotides align to TRBD1. There are 17 residues in the CDR3. V lost 4 bases and J lost 1; bases outside the gene matches: 7. From germline, CDR1 is MDHEN and CDR2 SYDVKM. DNA for the CDR3: TGTGCCAGCAGTTCGACAGGGGGCAGGATGTCTGGAAACACCATATATTTT. It is translated as CASSSTGGRMSGNTIYF. Full variable domain (rest looked up from reference TRBV28 and TRBJ1-3): DVKVTQSSRYLVKRTGEKVFLECVQDMDHENMFWYRQDPGLGLRLIYFSYDVKMKEKGDIPEGYSVSREKKERFSLILESASTNQTSMYLCASSSTGGRMSGNTIYFGEGSWLTVV.

This clonotype was counted a few times. The chain employs TRBV10-3 and TRBJ1-4; possible D gene TRBD1, 5 bases. The CDR3 consists of 13 residues. V dropped 11 bases and J dropped 7 bases, with 17 bases sitting between them. The V gene's germline CDR1 is ENHRY and CDR2 SYGVKD. The CDR3 is CAAKGDGGEKLFF. Written as DNA, the CDR3 is TGTGCCGCGAAGGGCGACGGGGGTGAAAAACTGTTTTTT.

The table lists this clonotype with a few counts. J is TRBJ2-1 and V is TRBV11-2, with a weak D call TRBD2 (6 bases). This CDR3 is built from 16 residues. Between the trimmed V and J ends, which lost 4 bases and 3 bases, there was a span of 16 bases. Germline V gene sequence: CDR1 SGHAT, CDR2 FQNNGV. CDR3 region: CASSSAVSGIYNEQFF. The CDR3 nucleotides read TGTGCCAGCAGCTCGGCCGTTAGCGGAATCTACAATGAGCAGTTCTTC.

This clonotype was seen more than once but under ten times. The chain combines TRBV12-3 or TRBV12-4 with TRBJ2-1, with D unresolved. This CDR3 has 12 amino acids. V shed 3 bases and J shed 8 bases, with 8 bases lying between them. Here the CDR3 DNA reads TGTGCCAGCAGTTTTGTTATCCATGAGCAGTTCTTC. Amino acids: CASSFVIHEQFF.

This clonotype was found a few times. The chain employs TRBV7-2 and TRBJ1-1, with 7 positions matching TRBD1. The J segment lost 4 bases and the V segment lost 1 base, leaving 6 bases of the junction unmatched. Per the germline V gene, CDR1 is SGHTA and CDR2 is FQGNSA. This CDR3 comprises 15 residues. In nucleotides, the CDR3 is TGTGCCAGCAGCTTAGGGCGGGGACAGCTCACTGAAGCTTTCTTT. It yields the protein CASSLGRGQLTEAFF.

This clonotype was seen more than once but under ten times. This chain joins TRBV4-3 and TRBJ1-5, with 7 bases that match TRBD1. V lost 4 bases to trimming and J lost 1 base; unmatched junction nucleotides: 4. CDR1 and CDR2 (germline): LGHNA, YSLEER. The CDR3 covers 15 residues. This chain's CDR3 is CASSRGTASNQPQHF. CDR3 nucleotide sequence: TGCGCCAGCAGCCGAGGGACAGCCAGCAATCAGCCCCAGCATTTT.

V and J are TRBV20-1 and TRBJ2-3, with D perhaps TRBD1 or TRBD2 (5 bases each). CDR3 size: 13 residues. Germline CDR1 is DFQATT and CDR2 is SNEGSKA (reference sequence). Trimming took off 6 bases at V and 5 bases at J, with 15 bases between the two ends. CDR3 residues: CSAEDGAGDTQYF. CDR3 DNA: TGCAGTGCAGAGGACGGGGCCGGAGATACGCAGTATTTT.

The table lists this clonotype with many counts. The rearrangement links TRBV5-1 to TRBJ2-7; D is uncertain. CDR3 size: 12 residues. The germline CDR1 and CDR2 sequences are SGHRS and YFSETQ. V was trimmed by 3 bases and J by 1 base, leaving 5 bases between them. CDR3 region: CASSWGSYEQYF. The CDR3 DNA is TGCGCCAGCAGCTGGGGTTCCTACGAGCAGTACTTC.

The sample holds a few counts of this clonotype. The chain couples TRBV27 to TRBJ2-7, with 7 bases aligning to TRBD1. Germline loops: CDR1 MNHEY, CDR2 SMNVEV (reference sequence). CDR3 length equals 13 residues. Trimming took 6 bases from V and 1 from J; bases not matched to a gene: 3. CDR3 in amino acids: CASSSQGSYEQYF. CDR3 nucleotides: TGTGCCAGCAGCTCACAGGGGTCCTACGAGCAGTACTTC.

Only a few counts were recorded for this clonotype. The rearrangement joins TRBV28 to TRBJ2-3; the match to TRBD1 covers 8 bases. Trimming took 5 bases from V and 6 from J; bases not matched to a gene: 7. This CDR3 spans 14 amino acids. Looked up from germline, CDR1 is MDHEN and CDR2 is SYDVKM. In DNA form, the CDR3 reads TGTGCCAGCAGTGCACCAGGGGGCGGCGATACGCAGTATTTT. Translating gives CASSAPGGGDTQYF.

This sequence joins TRBV4-3 and TRBJ2-3; 9 bases align to TRBD2. Germline loops: CDR1 LGHNA, CDR2 YSLEER. The CDR3 covers 17 residues. Losses at the gene ends were 0 bases for V and 1 base for J; bases not matched to a gene: 5. CDR3 DNA sequence: TGCGCCAGCAGCCAAGATAAGGGACTAGCTCGCACAGATACGCAGTATTTT. Amino acid sequence: CASSQDKGLARTDTQYF.

The J gene is TRBJ2-1, the V gene TRBV4-1, with D uncertain. V dropped 4 bases and J dropped 8 bases, with 12 bases sitting between them. Germline CDR1 MGHRA, CDR2 YSYEKL. The length of the CDR3 is 13 residues. The CDR3 coding sequence is TGCGCCAGCAGCCCAATCTATGCTGATGAGCAGTTCTTC. This sequence encodes CASSPIYADEQFF.

There are a few counts of this clonotype. The chain recombines TRBV29-1 with TRBJ2-5, with D possibly being TRBD2 (6 bases). The germline gives CDR1 SQVTM, CDR2 ANQGSEA. The CDR3 totals 12 residues. The ends were cut back, 0 bases at V and 4 bases at J, with 6 bases in the middle. The CDR3 loop is CSVEDGGETQYF. For the CDR3, the DNA is TGCAGCGTTGAAGACGGGGGAGAGACCCAGTACTTC.